The TCR beta chain under discussion was sequenced for a study of blood T cell repertoires in COVID-19. In the study overall: COVID-19 samples collected from the United States, Italy and Spain covered acute and convalescent phases.

CDR1 SGHRS and CDR2 YFSETQ come from the germline V gene. Trimming took 0 bases from V and 6 from J; bases not matched to a gene: 3. The CDR3 totals 15 residues. In the authors' workflow: The assay estimated nucleated cells by amplifying reference gene primers. Sequencing was performed with immunoSEQ multiplex PCR; in TCRdb, only in-frame clones are kept and a portion is missing. The V and J calls and clone size are taken from that table; D and trimming were inferred from the DNA. Of around 100,000 clones in the sample, 69% are singletons; the top ten hold 5% to 6.5%. The sequence derives from an elderly man with acute or convalescent COVID-19. The chain has TRBV5-1 and TRBJ2-5; 12 nucleotides agree with TRBD2. The sequenced sample consisted of peripheral blood. DNA for the CDR3: TGCGCCAGCAGCTTGGGTGGACTAGCGGGGAAGACCCAGTACTTC. Translation gives CASSLGGLAGKTQYF.